This T cell receptor (beta chain) stems from a study of shared clonotypes between healthy human individuals. The study's findings and limits: The study found lower generation probabilities in non-shared clonotypes than in those shared by all four donors.

TCRdb keeps only in-frame clones here, not all; method: immunoSEQ multiplex PCR. Altogether around 300,000 clones are present, about nine tenths being singletons, with the ten largest covering about 17%. A note on this clone: Its target is unknown.

This receptor was taken from a young man in good health. The sequencing sample was made of memory CD8+ T cells sorted from blood. Subset of the sample: CD45RO+ cells pooled with CCR7-negative TemRA cells.

CDR3 residues: CASSFNRGIGTDTQYF. The CDR3, as DNA: TGTGCCAGCAGCTTTAACAGGGGAATAGGCACAGATACGCAGTATTTT. The chain is built from TRBV7-9 and TRBJ2-3; 7 bases map to TRBD1. This CDR3 is 16 amino acids long. V shed 3 bases and J 1 base; nucleotides not matched to a gene: 7. CDR1 is SEHNR and CDR2 is FQNEAQ in the germline V gene (reference sequence).